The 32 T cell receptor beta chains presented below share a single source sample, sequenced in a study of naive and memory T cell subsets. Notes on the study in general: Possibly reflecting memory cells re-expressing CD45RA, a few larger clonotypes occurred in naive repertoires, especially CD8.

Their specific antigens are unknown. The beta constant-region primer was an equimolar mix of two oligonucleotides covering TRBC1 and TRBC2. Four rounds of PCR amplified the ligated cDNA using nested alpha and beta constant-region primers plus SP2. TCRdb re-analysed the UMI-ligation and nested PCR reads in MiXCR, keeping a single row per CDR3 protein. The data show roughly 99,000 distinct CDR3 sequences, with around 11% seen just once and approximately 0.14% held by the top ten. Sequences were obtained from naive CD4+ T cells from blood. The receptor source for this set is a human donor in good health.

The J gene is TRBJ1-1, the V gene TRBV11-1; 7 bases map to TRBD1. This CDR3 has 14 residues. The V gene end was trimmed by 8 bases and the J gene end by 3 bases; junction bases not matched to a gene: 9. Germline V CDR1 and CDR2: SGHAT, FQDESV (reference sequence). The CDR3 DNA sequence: TGTGCCAGCCTGACGGGGACAGCCTACACTGAAGCTTTCTTT. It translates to CASLTGTAYTEAFF.

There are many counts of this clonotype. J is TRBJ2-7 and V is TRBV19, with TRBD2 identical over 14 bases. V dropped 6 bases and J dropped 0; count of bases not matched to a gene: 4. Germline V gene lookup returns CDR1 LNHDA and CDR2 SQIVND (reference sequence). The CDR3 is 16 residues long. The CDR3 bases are TGTGCCAGTAGCCAAGGGACTAGCGGGAGCTCCTACGAGCAGTACTTC. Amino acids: CASSQGTSGSSYEQYF.

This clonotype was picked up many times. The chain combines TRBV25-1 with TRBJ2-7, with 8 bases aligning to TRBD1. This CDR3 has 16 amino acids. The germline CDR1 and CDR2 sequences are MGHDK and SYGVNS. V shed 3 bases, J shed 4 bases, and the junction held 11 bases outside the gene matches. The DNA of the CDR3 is TGTGCCAGCAGTGAGTCACGGGGACAGGCCTCTTACGAGCAGTACTTC. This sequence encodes CASSESRGQASYEQYF.

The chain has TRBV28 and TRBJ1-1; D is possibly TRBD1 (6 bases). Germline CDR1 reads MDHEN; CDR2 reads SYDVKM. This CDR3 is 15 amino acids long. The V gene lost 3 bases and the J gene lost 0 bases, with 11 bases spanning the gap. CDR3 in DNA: TGTGCCAGCAGTTTTCTGGGGGCCCTGAACACTGAAGCTTTCTTT. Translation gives CASSFLGALNTEAFF.

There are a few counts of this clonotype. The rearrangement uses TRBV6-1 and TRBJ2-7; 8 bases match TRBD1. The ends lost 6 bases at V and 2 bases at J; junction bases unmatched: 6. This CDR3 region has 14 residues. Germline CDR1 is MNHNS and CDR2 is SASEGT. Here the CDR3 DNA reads TGTGCCAGCAGATCCGGGACAGGTACCTACGAGCAGTACTTC. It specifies CASRSGTGTYEQYF.

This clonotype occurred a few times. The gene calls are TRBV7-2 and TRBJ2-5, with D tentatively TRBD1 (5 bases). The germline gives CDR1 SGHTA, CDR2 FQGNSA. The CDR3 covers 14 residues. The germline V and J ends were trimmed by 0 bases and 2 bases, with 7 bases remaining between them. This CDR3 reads CASSLAGVQETQYF. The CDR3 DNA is TGTGCCAGCAGCTTAGCAGGGGTGCAAGAGACCCAGTACTTC.

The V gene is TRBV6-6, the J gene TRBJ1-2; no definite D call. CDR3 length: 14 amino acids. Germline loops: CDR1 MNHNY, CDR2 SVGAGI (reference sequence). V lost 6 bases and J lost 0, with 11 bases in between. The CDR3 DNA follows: TGTGCCAGCAGAAACGGGTCTTCTAACTATGGCTACACCTTC. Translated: CASRNGSSNYGYTF.

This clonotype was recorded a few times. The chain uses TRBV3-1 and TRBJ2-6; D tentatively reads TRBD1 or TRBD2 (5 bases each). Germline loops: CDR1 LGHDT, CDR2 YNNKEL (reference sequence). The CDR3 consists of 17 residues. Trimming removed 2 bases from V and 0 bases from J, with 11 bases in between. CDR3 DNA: TGTGCCAGCAGCCAAATTCTCGGGGCCTCTGGGGCCAACGTCCTGACTTTC. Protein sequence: CASSQILGASGANVLTF.

The CDR3 sequence is CASSLGFGTSGRNEQFF. The CDR3 DNA follows: TGTGCCAGCAGCCTGGGGTTTGGGACTAGCGGGAGAAATGAGCAGTTCTTC. This chain connects TRBV14 to TRBJ2-1, with 14 bases matching TRBD2. The germline V gene encodes CDR1 SGHDN and CDR2 FVKESK. V dropped 4 bases and J dropped 7; count of bases not matched to a gene: 9. The CDR3 sequence is 17 residues long.

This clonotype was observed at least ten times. The CDR3 sequence: CATSREQGPYEQYF. In DNA, the CDR3 is TGTGCCACCAGCAGAGAACAGGGACCGTACGAGCAGTACTTC. The V and J genes are TRBV15 and TRBJ2-7; D possibly corresponds to TRBD1 (6 bases). Trimming stripped 0 bases from V and 4 bases from J, with 10 bases between. The CDR3 loop spans 14 amino acids. The germline gives CDR1 LNHNV, CDR2 YYDKDF (reference sequence).

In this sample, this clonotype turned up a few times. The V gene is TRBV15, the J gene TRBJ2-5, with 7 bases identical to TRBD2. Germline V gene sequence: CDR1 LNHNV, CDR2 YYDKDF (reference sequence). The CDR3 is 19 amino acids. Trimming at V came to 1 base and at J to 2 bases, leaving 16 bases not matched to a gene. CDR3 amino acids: CATSRGARGGDYKQETQYF. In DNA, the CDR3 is TGTGCCACCAGCAGAGGGGCGCGTGGTGGGGACTACAAGCAAGAGACCCAGTACTTC.

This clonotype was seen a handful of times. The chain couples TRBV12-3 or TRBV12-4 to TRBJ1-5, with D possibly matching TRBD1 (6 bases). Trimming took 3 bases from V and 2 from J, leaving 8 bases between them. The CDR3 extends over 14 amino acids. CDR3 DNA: TGTGCCAGCAGTTTTGAGGGGGGCAATCAGCCCCAGCATTTT. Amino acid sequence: CASSFEGGNQPQHF.

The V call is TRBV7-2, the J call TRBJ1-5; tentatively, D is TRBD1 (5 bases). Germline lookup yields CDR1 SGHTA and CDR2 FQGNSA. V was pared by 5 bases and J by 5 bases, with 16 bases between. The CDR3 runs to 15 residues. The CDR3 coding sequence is TGTGCCAGCAGCCCGGGACCGCTAGCGGATCAGCCCCAGCATTTT. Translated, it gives CASSPGPLADQPQHF.

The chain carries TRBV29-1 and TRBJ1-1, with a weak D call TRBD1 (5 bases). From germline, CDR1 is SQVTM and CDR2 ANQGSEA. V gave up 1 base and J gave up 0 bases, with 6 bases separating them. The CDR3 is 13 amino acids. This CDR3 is CSVEGDLNTEAFF. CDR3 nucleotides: TGCAGCGTTGAAGGGGACTTGAACACTGAAGCTTTCTTT.

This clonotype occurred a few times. The chain's CDR3 is CASSRIQGNYGYTF. The CDR3 bases are TGTGCCAGCAGCCGCATTCAGGGGAACTATGGCTACACCTTC. V and J are TRBV6-5 and TRBJ1-2; D might be TRBD1 (6 bases). Germline V gene sequence: CDR1 MNHEY, CDR2 SVGAGI. The CDR3 runs to 14 residues. The V and J ends lost 6 bases and 2 bases respectively, with 13 bases between them.

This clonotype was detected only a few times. CDR3 bases: TGTGCCAGCAGCTTGGGAGCGGGAGTAGGTGGCGATGAGCAGTTCTTC. This encodes CASSLGAGVGGDEQFF. The J gene is TRBJ2-1, the V gene TRBV11-1, with TRBD2 matching over 8 bases. CDR3 length equals 16 residues. V shed 3 bases, J shed 8 bases, and the junction held 12 bases outside the gene matches. From germline, CDR1 is SGHAT and CDR2 FQDESV (reference sequence).

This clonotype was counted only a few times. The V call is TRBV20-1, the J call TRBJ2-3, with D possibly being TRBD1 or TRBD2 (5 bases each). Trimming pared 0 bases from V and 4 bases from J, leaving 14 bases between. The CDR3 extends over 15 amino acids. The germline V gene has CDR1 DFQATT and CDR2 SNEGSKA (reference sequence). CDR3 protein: CSARERPGPSDTQYF. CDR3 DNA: TGCAGTGCTAGAGAAAGACCGGGGCCGTCAGATACGCAGTATTTT.

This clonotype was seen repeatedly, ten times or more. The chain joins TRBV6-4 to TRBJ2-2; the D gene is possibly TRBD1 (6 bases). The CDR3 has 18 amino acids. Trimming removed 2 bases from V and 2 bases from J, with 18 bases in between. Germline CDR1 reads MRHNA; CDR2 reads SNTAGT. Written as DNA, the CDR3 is TGTGCCAGCAGTGACCGCCAGATGACAGGATCAAACACCGGGGAGCTGTTTTTT. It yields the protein CASSDRQMTGSNTGELFF.

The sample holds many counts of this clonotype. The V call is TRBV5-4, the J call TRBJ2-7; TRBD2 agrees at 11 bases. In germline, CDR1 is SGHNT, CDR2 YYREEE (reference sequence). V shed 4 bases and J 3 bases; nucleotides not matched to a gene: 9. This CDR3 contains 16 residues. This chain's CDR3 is CASSRPGTSGHYEQYF. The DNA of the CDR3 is TGTGCCAGCAGCCGCCCCGGGACTAGCGGACACTACGAGCAGTACTTC.

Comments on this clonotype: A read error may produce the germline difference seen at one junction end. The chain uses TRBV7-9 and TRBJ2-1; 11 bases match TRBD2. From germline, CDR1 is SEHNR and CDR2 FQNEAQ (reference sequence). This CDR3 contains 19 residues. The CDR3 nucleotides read TGTGTCAGCAGCCCGCGGGTAGCGGGAGGGCCCAGCTCCTACAATGAGCAGTTCTTC. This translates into CVSSPRVAGGPSSYNEQFF. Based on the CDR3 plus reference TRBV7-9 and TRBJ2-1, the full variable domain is DTGVSQNPRHKITKRGQNVTFRCDPISEHNRLYWYRQTLGQGPEFLTYFQNEAQLEKSRLLSDRFSAERPKGSFSTLEIQRTEQGDSAMYLCVSSPRVAGGPSSYNEQFFGPGTRLTVL.

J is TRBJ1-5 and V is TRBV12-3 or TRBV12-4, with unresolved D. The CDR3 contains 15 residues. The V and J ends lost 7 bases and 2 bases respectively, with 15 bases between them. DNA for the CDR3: TGTGCCAGCACCATAGGGAGGCCGGGCAATCAGCCCCAGCATTTT. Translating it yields CASTIGRPGNQPQHF.

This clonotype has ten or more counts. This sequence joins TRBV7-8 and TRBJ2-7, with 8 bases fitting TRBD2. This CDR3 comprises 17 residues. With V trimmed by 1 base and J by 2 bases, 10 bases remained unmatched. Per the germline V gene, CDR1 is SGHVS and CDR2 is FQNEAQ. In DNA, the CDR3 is TGTGCCAGCAGCTTAGTGCGGTGGCGGGGGGTAGCCTACGAGCAGTACTTC. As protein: CASSLVRWRGVAYEQYF.

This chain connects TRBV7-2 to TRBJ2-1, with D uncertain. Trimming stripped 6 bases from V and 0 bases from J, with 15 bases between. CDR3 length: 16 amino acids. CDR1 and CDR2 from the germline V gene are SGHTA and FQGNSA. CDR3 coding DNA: TGTGCCAGCAGATTCACTTCACAAAGCTCCTACAATGAGCAGTTCTTC. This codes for CASRFTSQSSYNEQFF.

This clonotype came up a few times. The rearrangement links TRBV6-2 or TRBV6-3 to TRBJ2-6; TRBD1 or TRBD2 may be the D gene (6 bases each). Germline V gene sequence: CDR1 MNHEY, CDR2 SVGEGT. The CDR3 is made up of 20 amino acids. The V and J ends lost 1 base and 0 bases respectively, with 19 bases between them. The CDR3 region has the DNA TGTGCCAGCAGTTACTTCGTGGGGGGCAGAGAGAGCTCTGGGGCCAACGTCCTGACTTTC. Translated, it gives CASSYFVGGRESSGANVLTF.

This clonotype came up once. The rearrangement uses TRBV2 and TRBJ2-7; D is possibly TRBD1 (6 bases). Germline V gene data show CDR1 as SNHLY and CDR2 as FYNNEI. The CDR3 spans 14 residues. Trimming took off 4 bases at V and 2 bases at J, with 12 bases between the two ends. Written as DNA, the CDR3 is TGTGCCAGCAGTGTTAGGGACACCACCTACGAGCAGTACTTC. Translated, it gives CASSVRDTTYEQYF.

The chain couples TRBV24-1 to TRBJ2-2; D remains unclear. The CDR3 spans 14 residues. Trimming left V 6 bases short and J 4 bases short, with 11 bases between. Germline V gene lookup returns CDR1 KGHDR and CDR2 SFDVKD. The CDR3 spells CATSKATLTGELFF. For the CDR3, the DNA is TGTGCCACCAGTAAGGCCACCCTCACCGGGGAGCTGTTTTTT.

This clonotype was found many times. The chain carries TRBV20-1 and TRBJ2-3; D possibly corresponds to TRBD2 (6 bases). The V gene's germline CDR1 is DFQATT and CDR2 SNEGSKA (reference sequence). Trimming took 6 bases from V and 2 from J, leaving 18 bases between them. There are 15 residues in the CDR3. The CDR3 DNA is TGCAGTGCCAGACCGTTTGCGGGGCCCACAGATACGCAGTATTTT. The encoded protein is CSARPFAGPTDTQYF.

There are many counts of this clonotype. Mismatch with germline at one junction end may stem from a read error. The CDR3 nucleotides read TGCGCCAGCACCTTGGGGACATTGGGAGATACGCAGTATTTT. Translating gives CASTLGTLGDTQYF. This chain uses TRBV5-1 with TRBJ2-3; tentatively, D is TRBD1 (6 bases). The CDR3 is 14 residues long. CDR1 and CDR2 (germline): SGHRS, YFSETQ.

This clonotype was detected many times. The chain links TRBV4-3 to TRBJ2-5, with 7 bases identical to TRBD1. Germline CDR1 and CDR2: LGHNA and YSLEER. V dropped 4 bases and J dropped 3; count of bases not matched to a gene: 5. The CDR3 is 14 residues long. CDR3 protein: CASSRDRAEETQYF. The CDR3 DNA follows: TGCGCCAGCAGCCGTGACAGGGCGGAAGAGACCCAGTACTTC.

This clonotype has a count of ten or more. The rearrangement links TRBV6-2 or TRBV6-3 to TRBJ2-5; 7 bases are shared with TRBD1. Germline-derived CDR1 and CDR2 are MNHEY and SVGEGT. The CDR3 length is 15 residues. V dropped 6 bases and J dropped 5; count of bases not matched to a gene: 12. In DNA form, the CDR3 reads TGTGCCAGCAGGCAGGGACAGCCGTTCGGGGAGACCCAGTACTTC. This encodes CASRQGQPFGETQYF.

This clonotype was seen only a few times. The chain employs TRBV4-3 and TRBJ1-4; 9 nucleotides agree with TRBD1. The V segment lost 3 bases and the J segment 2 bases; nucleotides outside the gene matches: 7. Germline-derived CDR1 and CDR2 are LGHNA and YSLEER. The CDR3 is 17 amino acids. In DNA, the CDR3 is TGCGCCAGCAGCCATGTTGACAGGGGGACGACTAATGAAAAACTGTTTTTT. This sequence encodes CASSHVDRGTTNEKLFF.

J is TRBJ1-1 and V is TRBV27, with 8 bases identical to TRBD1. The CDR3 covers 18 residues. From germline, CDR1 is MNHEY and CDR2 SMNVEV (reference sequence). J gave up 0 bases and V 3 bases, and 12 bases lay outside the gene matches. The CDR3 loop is CASSFRDRRSSMNTEAFF. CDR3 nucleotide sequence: TGTGCCAGCAGTTTCCGGGACAGGAGGTCTTCCATGAACACTGAAGCTTTCTTT.